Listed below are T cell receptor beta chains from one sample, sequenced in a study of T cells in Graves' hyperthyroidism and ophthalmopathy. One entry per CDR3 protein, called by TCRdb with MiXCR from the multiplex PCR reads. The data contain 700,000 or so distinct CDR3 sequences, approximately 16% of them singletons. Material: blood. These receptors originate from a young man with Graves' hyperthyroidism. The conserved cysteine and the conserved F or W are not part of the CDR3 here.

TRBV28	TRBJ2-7	ASIGRGYEQY
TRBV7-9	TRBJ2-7	ASSLGAGGRTSYEQY
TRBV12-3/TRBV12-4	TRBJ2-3	ASSPGLAGVSTDTQY
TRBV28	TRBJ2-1	ASSISVEQF
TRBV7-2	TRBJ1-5	ASSLRQGGQPQH
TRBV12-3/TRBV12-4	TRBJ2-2	ASSGLGRQTGELF
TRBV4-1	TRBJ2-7	ASSQGLAGPYEQY
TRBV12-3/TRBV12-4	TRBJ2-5	ASNFLTGGSTETQY
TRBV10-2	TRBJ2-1	ASSVAGGPNEQF
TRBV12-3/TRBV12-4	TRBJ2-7	ASTYRGTSYEQY
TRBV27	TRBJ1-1	ASSSYPGQPNTEAF
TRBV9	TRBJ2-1	ASSRDRGYEQF
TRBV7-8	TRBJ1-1	ASSLVRGEDTEAF
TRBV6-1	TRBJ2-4	ASNGHRVNIQY
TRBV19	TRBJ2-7	ASSIASGSGEQY
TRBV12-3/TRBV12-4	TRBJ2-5	ATRGGYQETQY
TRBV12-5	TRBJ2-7	ASASTGNRIYEQY
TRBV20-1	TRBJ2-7	SAGTGDSYEQY
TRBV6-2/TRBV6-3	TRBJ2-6	ASGTSTEYSGANVLT
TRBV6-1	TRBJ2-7	ASTAGLAGPRSYEQY
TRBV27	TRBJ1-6	ASSSGQGRSPLH
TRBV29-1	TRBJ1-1	SGNSWDTEAF
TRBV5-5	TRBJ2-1	ASSSGSGNEQF